The entry that follows covers one T cell receptor (beta chain) sequence. Its antigen is unidentified. This entry comes from a study of cytomegalovirus exposure and HLA in healthy donors. The wider study: In an early release, HLA-typed donors contributed tens of millions of unique TCR sequences. Study conclusions and caveats: Among immune exposure information, only CMV serostatus was available. Researchers catalogued about 150 TCR beta chains as cytomegalovirus-associated. Within an earlier analysis, most TCR beta V segments proved productive either about 87% or about 30% of the time.

Trimming cost V 7 bases and J 0 bases; bases outside gene matches: 6. Germline V lookup: CDR1 MDHEN, CDR2 SYDVKM. This CDR3 has 15 residues. The PCR used 60 Vbeta and 13 Jbeta primers. Sequencing was performed with immunoSEQ multiplex PCR; in TCRdb, only in-frame clones are kept and a portion is missing. The data contain 200,000 to 250,000 clones, around 80% of them singletons. The sample consisted of PBMCs. This clonotype was obtained from a woman in her thirties or forties in good health and CMV-seronegative. The V gene is TRBV28, the J gene TRBJ2-3; TRBD1 aligns across 8 bases. CDR3 nucleotides: TGTGCCAGCACCACCAGGGGGCTTAGCACAGATACGCAGTATTTT. Translated, it gives CASTTRGLSTDTQYF.